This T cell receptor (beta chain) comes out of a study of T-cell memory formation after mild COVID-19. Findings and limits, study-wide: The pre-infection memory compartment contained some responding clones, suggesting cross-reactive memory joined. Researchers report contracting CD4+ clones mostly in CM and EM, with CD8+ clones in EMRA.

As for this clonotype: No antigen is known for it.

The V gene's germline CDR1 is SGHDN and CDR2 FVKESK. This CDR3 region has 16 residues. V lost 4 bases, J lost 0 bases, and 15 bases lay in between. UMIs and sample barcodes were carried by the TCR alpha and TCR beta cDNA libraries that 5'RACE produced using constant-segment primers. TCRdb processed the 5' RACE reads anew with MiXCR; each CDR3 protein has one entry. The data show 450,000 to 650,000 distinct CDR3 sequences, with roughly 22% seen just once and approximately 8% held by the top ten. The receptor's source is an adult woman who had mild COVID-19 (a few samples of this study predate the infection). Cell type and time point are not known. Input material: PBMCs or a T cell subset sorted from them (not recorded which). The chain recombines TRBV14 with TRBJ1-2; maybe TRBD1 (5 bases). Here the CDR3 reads CASSPSWTRANYGYTF. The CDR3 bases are TGTGCCAGCAGCCCATCCTGGACAAGAGCTAACTATGGCTACACCTTC.